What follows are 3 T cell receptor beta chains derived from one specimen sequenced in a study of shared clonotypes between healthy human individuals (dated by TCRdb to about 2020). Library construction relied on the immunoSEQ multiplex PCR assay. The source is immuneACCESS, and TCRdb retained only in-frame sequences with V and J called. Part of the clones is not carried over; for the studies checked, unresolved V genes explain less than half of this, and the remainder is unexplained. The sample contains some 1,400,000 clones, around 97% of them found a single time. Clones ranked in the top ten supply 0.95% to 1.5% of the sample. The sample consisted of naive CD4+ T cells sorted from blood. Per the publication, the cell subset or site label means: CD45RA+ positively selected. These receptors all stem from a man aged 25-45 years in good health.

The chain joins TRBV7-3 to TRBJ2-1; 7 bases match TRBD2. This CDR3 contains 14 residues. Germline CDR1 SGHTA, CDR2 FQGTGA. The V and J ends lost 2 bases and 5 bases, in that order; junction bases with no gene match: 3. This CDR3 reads CASSLGLADNEQFF. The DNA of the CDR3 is TGTGCCAGCAGCTTAGGGCTAGCGGACAATGAGCAGTTCTTC. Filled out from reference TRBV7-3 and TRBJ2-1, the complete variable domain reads GAGVSQTPSNKVTEKGKYVELRCDPISGHTALYWYRQSLGQGPEFLIYFQGTGAADDSGLPNDRFFAVRPEGSVSTLKIQRTERGDSAVYLCASSLGLADNEQFFGPGTRLTVL.

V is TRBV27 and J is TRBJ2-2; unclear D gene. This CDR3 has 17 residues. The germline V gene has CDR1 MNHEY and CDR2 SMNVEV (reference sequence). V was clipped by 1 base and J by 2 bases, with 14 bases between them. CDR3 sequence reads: CASSLFGVRLNTGELFF. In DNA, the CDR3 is TGTGCCAGCAGTTTATTCGGCGTCAGGCTAAACACCGGGGAGCTGTTTTTT.

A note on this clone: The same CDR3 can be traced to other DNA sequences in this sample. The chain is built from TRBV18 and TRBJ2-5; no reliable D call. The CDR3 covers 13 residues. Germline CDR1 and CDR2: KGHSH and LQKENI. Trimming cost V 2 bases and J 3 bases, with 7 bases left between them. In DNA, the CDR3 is TGTGCCAGCTCACCAAGTCAGGAAGAGACCCAGTACTTC. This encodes CASSPSQEETQYF.